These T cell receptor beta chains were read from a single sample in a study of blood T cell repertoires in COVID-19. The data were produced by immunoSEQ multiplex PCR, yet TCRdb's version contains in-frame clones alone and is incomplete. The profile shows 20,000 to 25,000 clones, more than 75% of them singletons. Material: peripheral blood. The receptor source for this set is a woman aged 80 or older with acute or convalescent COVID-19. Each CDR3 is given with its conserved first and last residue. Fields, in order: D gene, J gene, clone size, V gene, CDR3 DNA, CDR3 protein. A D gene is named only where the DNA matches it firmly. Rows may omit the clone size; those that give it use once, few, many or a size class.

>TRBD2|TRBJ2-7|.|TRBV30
TGTGCCTGGAGTGGTAGGCTAGCGGGGGGATACGAGCAGTACTTC
CAWSGRLAGGYEQYF
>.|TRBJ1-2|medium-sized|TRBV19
TGTGCCACTAAGGGGCAGGGTACTAACTATGGCTACACCTTC
CATKGQGTNYGYTF
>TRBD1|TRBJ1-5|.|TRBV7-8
TGTGCCAGCAGCCGTACAGGGGTGACCGGACAGCCCCAGCATTTT
CASSRTGVTGQPQHF
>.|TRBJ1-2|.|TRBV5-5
TGTGCCAGCAGTCTAGGAGTGGGTTTCAAGAACTATGGCTACACCTTC
CASSLGVGFKNYGYTF
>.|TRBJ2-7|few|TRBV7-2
TGTGCCAGCAGCTTAGATGGGACACGAACCTACGAGCAGTACTTC
CASSLDGTRTYEQYF
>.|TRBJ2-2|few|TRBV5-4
TGTGCCAGCAGCTCAACTATAAGCGGACTCACCGGGGAGCTGTTTTTT
CASSSTISGLTGELFF
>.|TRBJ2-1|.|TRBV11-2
TGTGCCAGCAGCTTAGTAGGGGGGGACCTAAACAATGAGCAGTTCTTC
CASSLVGGDLNNEQFF
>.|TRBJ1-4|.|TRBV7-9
TGTGCCAGCAGCTTAGCGGCAGGTATTAATGAAAAACTGTTTTTT
CASSLAAGINEKLFF
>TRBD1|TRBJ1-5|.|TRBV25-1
TGTGCCAGCAGTGGAACAGGGGGCCAGCATTTT
CASSGTGGQHF
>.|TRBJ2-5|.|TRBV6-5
TGTGCCAGCAGTAGGGGACAGCGGGTAGAGACCCAGTACTTC
CASSRGQRVETQYF
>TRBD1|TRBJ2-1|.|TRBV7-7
TGTGCCAGCAGCTCCCGGACAGGGCCGTTCAATGAGCAGTTCTTC
CASSSRTGPFNEQFF
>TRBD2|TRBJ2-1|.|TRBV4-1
TGCGCCAGCAGCCTCACTTTAGGGGCGGGGGGGAACAATGAGCAGTTCTTC
CASSLTLGAGGNNEQFF
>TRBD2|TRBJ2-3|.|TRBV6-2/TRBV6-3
TGTGCCAGCAGTTACTCGACTAGCGGGAGCACCAGCACAGATACGCAGTATTTT
CASSYSTSGSTSTDTQYF
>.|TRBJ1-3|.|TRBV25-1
TGTGCCAGCAGTGACCAGGGCCGAAACACCATATATTTT
CASSDQGRNTIYF
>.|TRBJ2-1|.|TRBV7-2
TGTGCCAGCAGCGCAAAGTCTAGCGCGGGGTACAATGAGCAGTTCTTC
CASSAKSSAGYNEQFF
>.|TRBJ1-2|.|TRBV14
TGTGCCAGCAGCCAAACCCGACAGAATGGCTACACCTTC
CASSQTRQNGYTF
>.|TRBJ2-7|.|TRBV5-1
TGCGCCAGCAGCTTGGAGGGCAGGGTGAGCTACGAGCAGTACTTC
CASSLEGRVSYEQYF
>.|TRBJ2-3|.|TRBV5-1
TGCGCCAGCAGCTACTACGGGACATCGAGCACAGATACGCAGTATTTT
CASSYYGTSSTDTQYF
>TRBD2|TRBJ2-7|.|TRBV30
TGTGCCTGGAGTTTTAGCGGGGGAGAGCAGTACTTC
CAWSFSGGEQYF
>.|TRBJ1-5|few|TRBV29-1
TGCAGCGTTACGGCAGGGTCGAACCTCAATCAGCCCCAGCATTTT
CSVTAGSNLNQPQHF
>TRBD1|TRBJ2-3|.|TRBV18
TGTGCCAGCTCCCCGGGACAGGCGACCACAGATACGCAGTATTTT
CASSPGQATTDTQYF
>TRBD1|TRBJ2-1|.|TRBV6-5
TGTGCCAGCAGTCCCACCGGGACAGTAAACAATGAGCAGTTCTTC
CASSPTGTVNNEQFF
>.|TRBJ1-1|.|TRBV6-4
TGTGCCAGCAGTGAGGGGGCGAACACTGAAGCTTTCTTT
CASSEGANTEAFF
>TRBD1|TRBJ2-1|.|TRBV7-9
TGTGCCACCGCCCCTACAGGGGGTTACAATGAGCAGTTCTTC
CATAPTGGYNEQFF
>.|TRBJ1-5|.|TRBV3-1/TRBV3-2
TGTGCCAGCAGCCAGGGGGTGGGGGGTCAGCCCCAGCATTTT
CASSQGVGGQPQHF
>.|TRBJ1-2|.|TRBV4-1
TGCGCCAGCAGCCAAGATCGCGGCAGGGTTTCCACCTTC
CASSQDRGRVSTF
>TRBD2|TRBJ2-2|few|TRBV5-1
TGCGCCAGCAGCGGAGGGAGGGTTGGTACCACAAACACCGGGGAGCTGTTTTTT
CASSGGRVGTTNTGELFF
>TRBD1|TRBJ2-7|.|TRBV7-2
TGTGCCAGCAGCTTAGGACAGGGTCAGACCTACGAGCAGTACTTC
CASSLGQGQTYEQYF
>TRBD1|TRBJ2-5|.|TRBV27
TGTGCCAGCGGGGACAGGGGAGAGACCCAGTACTTC
CASGDRGETQYF
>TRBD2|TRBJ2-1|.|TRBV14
TGTGCCAGCACCTCTACTCCCGGGACTAGCGGGAGACTAAGGGAGCAGTTCTTC
CASTSTPGTSGRLREQFF
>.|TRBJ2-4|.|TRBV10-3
TGTGCCATCAGTGACCCGAGAGGGGAGGATAAAAACATTCAGTACTTC
CAISDPRGEDKNIQYF
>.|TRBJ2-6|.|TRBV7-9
TGTGCCAGCAATTCCCTTGCTGGGGCCAACGTCCTGACTTTC
CASNSLAGANVLTF
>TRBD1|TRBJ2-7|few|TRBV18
TGTGCCAGCTCACCATTCCAGGGGGCCTACGAGCAGTACTTC
CASSPFQGAYEQYF
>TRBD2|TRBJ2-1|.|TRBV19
TGTGCCAGTAGTATCAATGGCGGGAGCTTGAATGAGCAGTTCTTC
CASSINGGSLNEQFF
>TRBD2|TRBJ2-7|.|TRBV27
TGTGCCAGCAAACTGGGAGCGGGGAGCTCCTACGAGCAGTACTTC
CASKLGAGSSYEQYF
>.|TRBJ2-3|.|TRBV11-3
TGTGCCAGCAGCCCGGGGCGGCTAGCGTCTACAGATACGCAGTATTTT
CASSPGRLASTDTQYF
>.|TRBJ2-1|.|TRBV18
TGTGCCAGCTCACCACAGGCGGAAGAGCAGTTCTTC
CASSPQAEEQFF
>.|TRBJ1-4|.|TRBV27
TGTGCCAGCAGCTCCGGGACACCCCCCAATGAAAAACTGTTTTTT
CASSSGTPPNEKLFF
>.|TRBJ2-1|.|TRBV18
TGTGCCAGCTCACCTGGGACAGGGGGCGGACTAGCGGGAGTGGTCGGACAGTTCTTC
CASSPGTGGGLAGVVGQFF
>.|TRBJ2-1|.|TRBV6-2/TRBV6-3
TGTGCCAGCAGTTATTCCCCTCGGGGAGCTGGGCCAAATGAGCAGTTCTTC
CASSYSPRGAGPNEQFF
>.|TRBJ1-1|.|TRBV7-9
TGTGCCAGCAGCCCTGGTAGAGAAAAGAGCACGAACACTGAAGCTTTCTTT
CASSPGREKSTNTEAFF
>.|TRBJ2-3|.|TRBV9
TGTGCCAGCAGGGGTAGCGGATACACAGATACGCAGTATTTT
CASRGSGYTDTQYF
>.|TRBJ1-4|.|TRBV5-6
TGTGCCAGCAGCTTGAGTCTGAGTGCTGAAAAACTGTTTTTT
CASSLSLSAEKLFF
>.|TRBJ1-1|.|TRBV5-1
TGCGCCAGCAGCCTGGGAACGTACGGGAACACTGAAGCTTTCTTT
CASSLGTYGNTEAFF
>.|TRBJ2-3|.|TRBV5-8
TGTGCCAGCAGCTTTCCAGGGACAGATACGCAGTATTTT
CASSFPGTDTQYF
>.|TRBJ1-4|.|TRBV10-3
TGTGCCATCAGTGACAGGGATCATGATGAAAAACTGTTTTTT
CAISDRDHDEKLFF
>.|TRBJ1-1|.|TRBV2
TGTGCCAGCAGCGGGGTTGTTGTTTACACTGAAGCTTTCTTT
CASSGVVVYTEAFF
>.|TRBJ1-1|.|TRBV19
TGTGCCAGTAGTCCGCAGGGGAACACTGAAGCTTTCTTT
CASSPQGNTEAFF
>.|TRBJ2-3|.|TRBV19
TGTGCCTCCGGGGGCGAGGTCGTCAGGGGCGGGGGAGATACGCAGTATTTT
CASGGEVVRGGGDTQYF